One and the same sample provided the 20 T cell receptor beta chains below, sequenced in a study of T cell responses to AZD1222 COVID-19 vaccine. Profiled with immunoSEQ multiplex PCR; TCRdb holds only in-frame clones, not every one. The sample carries about 110,000 clones, around 90% recorded once. The sample here was peripheral blood, taken on day 0 of MenACWY control vaccination. Source of these receptors: an adult in good health.

This rearrangement joins TRBV9 to TRBJ1-6, with D unclear. This CDR3 is 13 amino acids long. Germline V gene lookup returns CDR1 SGDLS and CDR2 YYNGEE. V was shortened by 4 bases and J by 8 bases, with 10 bases between the two germline ends. CDR3 coding DNA: TGTGCCAGCAGCTTTGGTTTGGATTCACCCCTCCACTTT. Encoded protein: CASSFGLDSPLHF.

The chain recombines TRBV7-2 with TRBJ2-7; no definite D call. The CDR3 loop spans 14 amino acids. The V end was cut by 1 base, the J end by 2 bases, with 9 bases between. Germline values: CDR1 SGHTA, CDR2 FQGNSA. CDR3 nucleotides: TGTGCCAGCAGCTTAGACGGCACGACCTACGAGCAGTACTTC. Protein product: CASSLDGTTYEQYF.

J is TRBJ1-2 and V is TRBV7-2; possible D gene TRBD1, 5 bases. Between the trimmed V and J ends, which lost 6 bases and 5 bases, there was a span of 16 bases. This CDR3 is built from 14 residues. Germline CDR1 and CDR2: SGHTA and FQGNSA. This CDR3 is CASRPEGYIYGYTF. CDR3 DNA: TGTGCCAGCAGACCAGAGGGGTACATTTATGGCTACACCTTC.

This clone was detected once. CDR3 in amino acids: CASSPGVGAFF. The CDR3 region has the DNA TGCGCCAGCAGCCCTGGTGTCGGGGCTTTCTTT. The chain uses TRBV5-1 and TRBJ1-1; D is undetermined. The germline V gene has CDR1 SGHRS and CDR2 YFSETQ. Trimming cost V 4 bases and J 11 bases, with 12 bases left between them. The CDR3 runs to 11 residues. Variable domain in full (rest from reference TRBV5-1 and TRBJ1-1): KAGVTQTPRYLIKTRGQQVTLSCSPISGHRSVSWYQQTPGQGLQFLFEYFSETQRNKGNFPGRFSGRQFSNSRSEMNVSTLELGDSALYLCASSPGVGAFFGQGTRLTVV.

The chain has TRBV2 and TRBJ2-1, with 8 bases lining up with TRBD2. From germline, CDR1 is SNHLY and CDR2 FYNNEI. V lost 6 bases to trimming and J lost 6 bases; unmatched junction nucleotides: 10. The CDR3 spans 15 residues. DNA of the CDR3: TGTGCCAGCAGCGAGAGGAGCGGGAGACCCAATGAGCAGTTCTTC. It specifies CASSERSGRPNEQFF.

V gene TRBV3-1 (or the pseudogene TRBV3-2) combines with J gene TRBJ2-5; D perhaps matches TRBD1 (5 bases). Trimming took 0 bases from V and 5 from J, leaving 16 bases between them. Germline lookup yields CDR1 LGHDT and CDR2 YNNKEL (reference sequence). CDR3 length: 16 residues. CDR3 region: CASSQDEDIPKETQYF. The CDR3 DNA follows: TGTGCCAGCAGCCAAGATGAGGACATCCCCAAGGAGACCCAGTACTTC.

The rearrangement uses TRBV4-2 and TRBJ1-4; D is uncertain. The CDR3 sequence is 15 residues long. CDR1 and CDR2 (germline): LGHNA, YNFKEQ. V was trimmed by 2 bases and J by 2 bases, leaving 9 bases between them. The CDR3 sequence is CASSQSTVTNEKLFF. In nucleotides, the CDR3 is TGTGCCAGCAGCCAAAGTACCGTCACTAATGAAAAACTGTTTTTT.

This clone has a handful of counts. The chain's CDR3 is CASSQLAGVSGELFF. In DNA, the CDR3 is TGTGCCAGCAGCCAGTTAGCGGGAGTCTCCGGGGAGCTGTTTTTT. The chain employs TRBV7-9 and TRBJ2-2, with TRBD2 matching over 9 bases. Germline loops: CDR1 SEHNR, CDR2 FQNEAQ (reference sequence). The CDR3 covers 15 residues. J gave up 6 bases and V 5 bases, and 7 bases lay outside the gene matches.

The rearrangement joins TRBV2 to TRBJ1-1, with TRBD1 as a possible D gene (6 bases). This CDR3 comprises 13 residues. CDR1 is SNHLY and CDR2 is FYNNEI in the germline V gene. Trimming took 7 bases from V and 1 from J, leaving 10 bases between them. The CDR3 spells CASNLGQNTEAFF. The CDR3 DNA sequence: TGTGCCAGCAACCTGGGACAGAACACTGAAGCTTTCTTT.

CDR3 bases: TGTGCCAGTAGTCCTCGCACCCGCGGGTATGGCTACACCTTC. Encoded protein: CASSPRTRGYGYTF. This chain joins TRBV19 and TRBJ1-2; D ambiguous. The CDR3 contains 14 residues. V was pared by 5 bases and J by 5 bases, with 15 bases between. Looked up from germline, CDR1 is LNHDA and CDR2 is SQIVND (reference sequence).

The chain carries TRBV9 and TRBJ1-2; 8 bases match TRBD1. Per the germline V gene, CDR1 is SGDLS and CDR2 is YYNGEE. V lost 5 bases to trimming and J lost 4 bases; unmatched junction nucleotides: 4. The CDR3 consists of 13 residues. DNA of the CDR3: TGTGCCAGCAGTAACAGGGGGAGCTATGGCTACACCTTC. Protein: CASSNRGSYGYTF.

This clone was seen more than once but under ten times. The rearrangement uses TRBV18 and TRBJ1-1; D possibly corresponds to TRBD1 (5 bases). V was shortened by 0 bases and J by 3 bases, with 11 bases between the two germline ends. The germline gives CDR1 KGHSH, CDR2 LQKENI. CDR3 length equals 15 residues. The CDR3 DNA follows: TGTGCCAGCTCACCACCGGGCGCGGGGGACACTGAAGCTTTCTTT. This encodes CASSPPGAGDTEAFF.

The gene calls are TRBV30 and TRBJ2-1, with D possibly being TRBD2 (6 bases). Deletions cut 7 bases from V and 10 bases from J, with 14 bases between. This CDR3 contains 11 residues. From germline, CDR1 is GTSNPN and CDR2 SVGIG (reference sequence). DNA for the CDR3: TGTGCCTCAGAAACGGGAGCCGAGCAGTTCTTC. Protein: CASETGAEQFF.

This clone was observed a handful of times. This chain uses TRBV6-1 with TRBJ1-1; D is unclear. This CDR3 contains 15 residues. Trimming cost V 0 bases and J 4 bases, with 12 bases left between them. Germline CDR1 is MNHNS and CDR2 is SASEGT. CDR3 in DNA: TGTGCCAGCAGTGAAGCCCGAACCGGGCGCACTGAAGCTTTCTTT. This sequence encodes CASSEARTGRTEAFF.

This chain's CDR3 is CASSNSHYEQYF. The CDR3 DNA reads as TGTGCCAGTAGCAACAGCCACTACGAGCAGTACTTC. This chain connects TRBV19 to TRBJ2-7; D remains unclear. V was pared by 6 bases and J by 3 bases, with 9 bases between. Germline CDR1 reads LNHDA; CDR2 reads SQIVND (reference sequence). CDR3 length: 12 amino acids.

The chain combines TRBV5-1 with TRBJ1-1; TRBD1 matches at 7 bases. Unmatched junction bases numbered 4, after V lost 0 bases and J lost 5 bases. Germline lookup yields CDR1 SGHRS and CDR2 YFSETQ. The CDR3 runs to 14 residues. CDR3: CASSLGGGETEAFF. CDR3 in DNA: TGCGCCAGCAGCTTGGGAGGGGGCGAGACTGAAGCTTTCTTT.

The CDR3 is CASSYRGGDQPQHF. Here the CDR3 DNA reads TGTGCCAGCAGTTACAGGGGTGGCGATCAGCCCCAGCATTTT. The chain is built from TRBV6-2 or TRBV6-3 and TRBJ1-5; maybe TRBD1 (5 bases). The germline V gene encodes CDR1 MNHEY and CDR2 SVGEGT. The CDR3 contains 14 residues. Deletions cut 2 bases from V and 5 bases from J, with 10 bases between.

This sequence joins TRBV4-3 and TRBJ1-1; TRBD1 is a possible D gene (6 bases). The CDR3 sequence is 15 residues long. V shed 0 bases and J shed 4 bases, with 12 bases lying between them. Per the germline V gene, CDR1 is LGHNA and CDR2 is YSLEER. CDR3 DNA sequence: TGCGCCAGCAGCCAAGAGCAAGGCAGGGGCACTGAAGCTTTCTTT. Protein sequence: CASSQEQGRGTEAFF.

This clone was recorded a few times. This rearrangement joins TRBV28 to TRBJ2-7, with TRBD2 as a possible D gene (6 bases). The CDR3 has 14 amino acids. V was trimmed by 5 bases and J by 3 bases, leaving 14 bases between them. CDR1 and CDR2 (germline): MDHEN, SYDVKM. The CDR3 DNA follows: TGTGCCAGCAGTCTCGGGGGAATGGTCTACGAGCAGTACTTC. It translates to CASSLGGMVYEQYF.

The chain employs TRBV19 and TRBJ2-1; a weak D match, TRBD2 (6 bases). Per germline, CDR1 LNHDA and CDR2 SQIVND (reference sequence). V gave up 5 bases and J gave up 10 bases, with 9 bases separating them. The CDR3 loop spans 11 amino acids. CDR3 sequence: CASSSRGEQFF. The CDR3 DNA is TGTGCCAGTAGTTCCCGGGGGGAGCAGTTCTTC.